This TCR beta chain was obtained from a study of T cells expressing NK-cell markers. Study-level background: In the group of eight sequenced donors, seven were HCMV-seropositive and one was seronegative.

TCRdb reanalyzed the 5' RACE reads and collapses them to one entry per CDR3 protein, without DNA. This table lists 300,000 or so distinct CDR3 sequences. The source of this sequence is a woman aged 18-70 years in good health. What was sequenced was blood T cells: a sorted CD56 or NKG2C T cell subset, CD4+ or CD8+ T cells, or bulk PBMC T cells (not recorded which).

The CDR3 region is CASPKWTGQVYSGTEAFF. The chain couples TRBV28 to TRBJ1-1; TCRdb calls TRBD1, which cannot be checked without DNA. The CDR3 is made up of 18 amino acids. Germline CDR1 and CDR2: MDHEN and SYDVKM.